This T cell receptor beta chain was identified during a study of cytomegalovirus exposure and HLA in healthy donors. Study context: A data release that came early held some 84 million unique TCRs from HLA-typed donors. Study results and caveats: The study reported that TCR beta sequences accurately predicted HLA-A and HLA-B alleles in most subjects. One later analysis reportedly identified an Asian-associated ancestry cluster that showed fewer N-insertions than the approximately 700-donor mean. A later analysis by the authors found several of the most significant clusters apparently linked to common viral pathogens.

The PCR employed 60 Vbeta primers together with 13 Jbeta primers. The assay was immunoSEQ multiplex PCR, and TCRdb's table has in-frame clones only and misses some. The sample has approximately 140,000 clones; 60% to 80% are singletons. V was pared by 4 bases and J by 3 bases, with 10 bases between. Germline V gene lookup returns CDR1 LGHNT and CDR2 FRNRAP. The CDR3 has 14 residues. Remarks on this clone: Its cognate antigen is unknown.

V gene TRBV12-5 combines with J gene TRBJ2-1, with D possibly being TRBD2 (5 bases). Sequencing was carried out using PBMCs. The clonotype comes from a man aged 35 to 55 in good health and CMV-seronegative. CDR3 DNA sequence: TGTGCTAGTGGTTCGGGGAATGTCTACAATGAGCAGTTCTTC. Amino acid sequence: CASGSGNVYNEQFF. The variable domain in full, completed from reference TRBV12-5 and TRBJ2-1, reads DARVTQTPRHKVTEMGQEVTMRCQPILGHNTVFWYRQTMMQGLELLAYFRNRAPLDDSGMPKDRFSAEMPDATLATLKIQPSEPRDSAVYFCASGSGNVYNEQFFGPGTRLTVL.